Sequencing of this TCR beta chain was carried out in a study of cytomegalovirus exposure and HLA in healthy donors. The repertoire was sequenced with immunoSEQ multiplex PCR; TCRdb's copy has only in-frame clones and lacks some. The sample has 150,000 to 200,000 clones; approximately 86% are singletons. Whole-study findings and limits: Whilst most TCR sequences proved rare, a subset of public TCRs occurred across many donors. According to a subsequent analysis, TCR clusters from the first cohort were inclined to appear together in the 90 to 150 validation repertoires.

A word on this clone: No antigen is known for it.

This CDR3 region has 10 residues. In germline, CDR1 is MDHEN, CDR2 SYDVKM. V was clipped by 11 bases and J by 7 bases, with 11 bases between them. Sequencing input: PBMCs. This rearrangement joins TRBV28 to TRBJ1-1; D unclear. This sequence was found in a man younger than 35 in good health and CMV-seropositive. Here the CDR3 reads CAAGRGEAFF. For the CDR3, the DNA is TGTGCCGCCGGCCGGGGTGAAGCTTTCTTT. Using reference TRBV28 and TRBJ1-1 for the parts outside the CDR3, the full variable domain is DVKVTQSSRYLVKRTGEKVFLECVQDMDHENMFWYRQDPGLGLRLIYFSYDVKMKEKGDIPEGYSVSREKKERFSLILESASTNQTSMYLCAAGRGEAFFGQGTRLTVV.